This record concerns one T cell receptor beta chain sequence. TCRdb keeps only in-frame clones here, not all; method: immunoSEQ multiplex PCR. In the table there are 200,000 or so clones, nearly 90% of which are singletons. Participants came from 24 US areas, aged about 18 to 90 years. Assignment of participants to cohorts was predicated upon participant-reported clinical history. This sample was taken from a study of blood T cell repertoires in COVID-19. Trimming took 6 bases from V and 0 from J, leaving 12 bases between them. Germline V lookup: CDR1 SNHLY, CDR2 FYNNEI. There are 14 residues in the CDR3.

The sequenced material came from PBMCs or T cells enriched from blood (not recorded which). The genes are TRBV2 and TRBJ2-7, with D hard to call. The TCR sequence derives from a man aged 25 to 45 who had recovered from COVID-19. The CDR3 region is CASRVLLSSYEQYF. CDR3 DNA sequence: TGTGCCAGCAGGGTCTTGCTAAGCTCCTACGAGCAGTACTTC.